The 27 T cell receptor beta chains listed next were all sequenced from one sample in a study of TIL therapy for anti-PD-1-resistant metastatic lung cancer. Sequencing used immunoSEQ v3. Assay: immunoSEQ multiplex PCR; the TCRdb copy retains only in-frame clones and omits some. This sample has tens of thousands of clones; 80% to 90% occur once, and the top ten carry less than 6%. Time point defined: pre-treatment sample, taken before nivolumab and TIL therapy. The sequenced sample was blood, obtained at baseline. The receptor set was obtained from a person aged 25 to 80 with non-small cell lung cancer.

This clone was seen just once. This chain connects TRBV5-4 to TRBJ2-7; D may be TRBD1 (6 bases). The germline V and J ends were trimmed by 0 bases and 2 bases, with 6 bases remaining between them. From germline, CDR1 is SGHNT and CDR2 YYREEE (reference sequence). CDR3 length equals 13 residues. The CDR3 DNA reads as TGTGCCAGCAGCTTGGGGGACACCTACGAGCAGTACTTC. Protein sequence: CASSLGDTYEQYF.

The V gene is TRBV24-1, the J gene TRBJ2-1; possible D gene TRBD1, 5 bases. V was trimmed by 6 bases and J by 6 bases, leaving 8 bases between them. Germline-derived CDR1 and CDR2 are KGHDR and SFDVKD. This CDR3 spans 12 amino acids. The chain's CDR3 is CATSPGLNEQFF. The CDR3 region has the DNA TGTGCCACCAGTCCAGGGCTCAATGAGCAGTTCTTC.

The rearrangement links TRBV18 to TRBJ2-5, with a weak D call TRBD2 (6 bases). V gave up 2 bases and J gave up 2 bases, with 12 bases separating them. Germline V gene sequence: CDR1 KGHSH, CDR2 LQKENI. This CDR3 region has 15 residues. The CDR3 DNA follows: TGTGCCAGCTCACCATTGGGACTCCTACAAGAGACCCAGTACTTC. Translation gives CASSPLGLLQETQYF. Full variable domain (remainder filled in from reference TRBV18 and TRBJ2-5): NAGVMQNPRHLVRRRGQEARLRCSPMKGHSHVYWYRQLPEEGLKFMVYLQKENIIDESGMPKERFSAEFPKEGPSILRIQQVVRGDSAAYFCASSPLGLLQETQYFGPGTRLLVL.

The genes are TRBV15 and TRBJ1-6, with D tentatively TRBD1 (6 bases). The CDR3 consists of 16 residues. Trimming took off 6 bases at V and 2 bases at J, with 14 bases between the two ends. Looked up from germline, CDR1 is LNHNV and CDR2 is YYDKDF (reference sequence). The CDR3 is CATRKGGGPYNSPLHF. For the CDR3, the DNA is TGTGCCACCAGGAAAGGGGGGGGTCCCTATAATTCACCCCTCCACTTT.

This clone occurred once. The chain uses TRBV7-2 and TRBJ2-5, with D uncertain. V shed 1 base and J shed 5 bases, with 8 bases lying between them. Germline V gives CDR1 SGHTA, CDR2 FQGNSA. The CDR3 runs 13 residues. The DNA for the CDR3 is TGTGCCAGCAGCTTAGTCCTGGGGGAGACCCAGTACTTC. Translating gives CASSLVLGETQYF.

The rearrangement uses TRBV10-2 and TRBJ1-2, with 10 bases matching TRBD1. Germline trimming cut 5 bases from V and 4 bases from J; bases unmatched to any gene: 1. The CDR3 consists of 13 residues. Germline CDR1 WSHSY, CDR2 SAAADI. CDR3 sequence reads: CASSRDRGYGYTF. In DNA form, the CDR3 reads TGCGCCAGCAGTCGGGACAGGGGCTATGGCTACACCTTC.

This clone was seen a single time. The V gene is TRBV19, the J gene TRBJ2-1; 7 nucleotides align to TRBD1. The CDR3 sequence is 13 residues long. The V and J ends lost 7 bases and 4 bases, in that order; junction bases with no gene match: 4. CDR1 LNHDA and CDR2 SQIVND come from the germline V gene (reference sequence). CDR3 sequence: CASTGQIYNEQFF. The DNA of the CDR3 is TGTGCCAGTACGGGACAGATATACAATGAGCAGTTCTTC.

The chain joins TRBV3-1 (or the pseudogene TRBV3-2) to TRBJ2-5; 7 bases match TRBD1. The germline V gene has CDR1 LGHDT and CDR2 YNNKEL (reference sequence). This CDR3 region has 15 residues. J was trimmed by 5 bases and V by 4 bases; bases with no gene match: 10. The CDR3 DNA reads as TGTGCCAGCAGCCTCCGGACAGGTGGTCGGGAGACCCAGTACTTC. Residues: CASSLRTGGRETQYF.

This chain joins TRBV19 and TRBJ2-7; 9 bases are a match to TRBD1. The CDR3 covers 16 residues. Germline V gives CDR1 LNHDA, CDR2 SQIVND (reference sequence). V lost 5 bases, J lost 0 bases, and 8 bases stayed unmatched. The CDR3 reads CASSPGGQGRSYEQYF. The CDR3 DNA is TGTGCCAGTAGTCCTGGGGGACAGGGACGCTCCTACGAGCAGTACTTC.

The gene calls are TRBV7-2 and TRBJ1-3; no firm D call. With 1 base removed from V and 3 bases from J, the gap between germline ends came to 10 bases. The CDR3 runs to 15 residues. Germline loops: CDR1 SGHTA, CDR2 FQGNSA. CDR3 protein: CASSLGGSRGNTIYF. The CDR3 DNA reads as TGTGCCAGCAGCTTAGGAGGGAGTCGTGGAAACACCATATATTTT.

V and J are TRBV4-3 and TRBJ2-1; TRBD2 aligns across 9 bases. Germline trimming cut 4 bases from V and 5 bases from J; bases unmatched to any gene: 9. The germline CDR1 and CDR2 sequences are LGHNA and YSLEER. There are 16 residues in the CDR3. The CDR3, as DNA: TGCGCCAGCAGCCGCGGAGCGGGAGGCATCAACAATGAGCAGTTCTTC. Protein: CASSRGAGGINNEQFF.

This clone was detected only once. CDR3 amino acids: CASSQDHPKGGRQYF. The CDR3 region has the DNA TGCGCCAGCAGCCAAGATCACCCAAAGGGGGGACGGCAGTACTTC. This sequence joins TRBV4-1 and TRBJ2-7; D may match TRBD1 or TRBD2 (6 bases each). Germline CDR1 and CDR2: MGHRA and YSYEKL. CDR3 length equals 15 residues. V lost 0 bases and J lost 9, with 18 bases in between.

The chain is built from TRBV27 and TRBJ1-3, with D unclear. Germline loops: CDR1 MNHEY, CDR2 SMNVEV (reference sequence). Between the trimmed V and J ends, which lost 0 bases and 0 bases, there was a span of 6 bases. CDR3 length: 15 amino acids. The CDR3 region has the DNA TGTGCCAGCAGTTTATCGGTCAACTCTGGAAACACCATATATTTT. Translating gives CASSLSVNSGNTIYF.

This chain uses TRBV11-2 with TRBJ2-5, with 8 positions matching TRBD2. Germline trimming cut 5 bases from V and 3 bases from J; bases unmatched to any gene: 2. CDR3 length: 13 residues. The germline V gene has CDR1 SGHAT and CDR2 FQNNGV. The CDR3 DNA follows: TGTGCCAGCAGCCGAGCGGGGGAAGAGACCCAGTACTTC. Translation gives CASSRAGEETQYF.

The chain is built from TRBV9 and TRBJ2-2, with a tentative D call TRBD2 (6 bases). The CDR3 is 16 amino acids. In germline, CDR1 is SGDLS, CDR2 YYNGEE. Trimming left V 3 bases short and J 0 bases short, with 12 bases between. The CDR3 loop reads CASSARGDANTGELFF. For the CDR3, the DNA is TGTGCCAGCAGCGCGCGGGGCGACGCGAACACCGGGGAGCTGTTTTTT. The complete variable domain, with remaining parts taken from reference TRBV9 and TRBJ2-2, reads DSGVTQTPKHLITATGQRVTLRCSPRSGDLSVYWYQQSLDQGLQFLIQYYNGEERAKGNILERFSAQQFPDLHSELNLSSLELGDSALYFCASSARGDANTGELFFGEGSRLTVL.

CDR3 nucleotide sequence: TGTGCCAGCAGCCTGCGGCAAGGGCCTCAAGAGACCCAGTACTTC. As protein: CASSLRQGPQETQYF. The V and J genes are TRBV6-4 and TRBJ2-5; D ambiguous. Trimming removed 6 bases from V and 2 bases from J, with 16 bases in between. CDR3 length equals 15 residues. The germline gives CDR1 MRHNA, CDR2 SNTAGT.

The chain is built from TRBV10-1 and TRBJ2-1; the D gene is possibly TRBD2 (6 bases). This CDR3 region has 12 residues. Between the trimmed V and J ends, which lost 6 bases and 7 bases, there was a span of 10 bases. Germline values: CDR1 WNHNN, CDR2 SYGVQD (reference sequence). The CDR3 here is CASRVSGNEQFF. DNA of the CDR3: TGCGCCAGCAGGGTTAGCGGAAATGAGCAGTTCTTC.

The chain is built from TRBV6-4 and TRBJ1-6; 8 nucleotides line up with TRBD1. J gave up 5 bases and V 0 bases, and 9 bases lay outside the gene matches. The length of the CDR3 is 18 residues. Germline assignment: CDR1 MRHNA and CDR2 SNTAGT. DNA of the CDR3: TGTGCCAGCAGTGACTCGGCAGGGGGCGGTGGGAATAATTCACCCCTCCACTTT. Its protein product is CASSDSAGGGGNNSPLHF.

The chain uses TRBV27 and TRBJ2-3; unclear D gene. The CDR3 is 16 residues long. Between the trimmed V and J ends, which lost 0 bases and 2 bases, there was a span of 12 bases. Germline V lookup: CDR1 MNHEY, CDR2 SMNVEV (reference sequence). CDR3 in amino acids: CASSLSDPQYTDTQYF. Written as DNA, the CDR3 is TGTGCCAGCAGTTTATCGGACCCGCAGTACACAGATACGCAGTATTTT.

The V gene is TRBV6-5, the J gene TRBJ1-1, with TRBD1 as a possible D gene (5 bases). V was trimmed by 0 bases and J by 5 bases, leaving 10 bases between them. Germline loops: CDR1 MNHEY, CDR2 SVGAGI. CDR3 length: 14 amino acids. As DNA, the CDR3 is TGTGCCAGCAGTTACTCCGGGACGGATACTGAAGCTTTCTTT. It is translated as CASSYSGTDTEAFF.

V and J are TRBV27 and TRBJ2-7, with TRBD1 matching over 10 bases. The CDR3 is made up of 16 amino acids. V shed 5 bases, J shed 1 base, and the junction held 8 bases outside the gene matches. Looked up from germline, CDR1 is MNHEY and CDR2 is SMNVEV (reference sequence). CDR3 loop: CASSLGTGQGSYEQYF. CDR3 coding DNA: TGTGCCAGCAGTCTCGGAACGGGACAGGGGTCCTACGAGCAGTACTTC.

The chain has TRBV15 and TRBJ2-3; D is undetermined. The V end lost 5 bases, the J end lost 4 bases, and 10 bases lay between the germline ends. The CDR3 runs to 13 residues. Germline assignment: CDR1 LNHNV and CDR2 YYDKDF (reference sequence). This chain's CDR3 is CATSGPQSDTQYF. CDR3 in DNA: TGTGCCACCAGCGGGCCTCAATCAGATACGCAGTATTTT.

The genes are TRBV28 and TRBJ2-5, with TRBD1 matching over 8 bases. This CDR3 comprises 14 residues. V was pared by 7 bases and J by 1 base, with 5 bases of the junction left unmatched. The germline gives CDR1 MDHEN, CDR2 SYDVKM. The CDR3 loop reads CASTTGQGQETQYF. For the CDR3, the DNA is TGTGCCAGCACCACCGGACAGGGCCAAGAGACCCAGTACTTC. Based on the CDR3 plus reference TRBV28 and TRBJ2-5, the full variable domain is DVKVTQSSRYLVKRTGEKVFLECVQDMDHENMFWYRQDPGLGLRLIYFSYDVKMKEKGDIPEGYSVSREKKERFSLILESASTNQTSMYLCASTTGQGQETQYFGPGTRLLVL.

Here the CDR3 DNA reads TGTGCCAGCAGCATTCCCCCGACCCAGTACTTC. Translated: CASSIPPTQYF. This sequence joins TRBV7-8 and TRBJ2-5, with D uncertain. CDR1 is SGHVS and CDR2 is FQNEAQ in the germline V gene. Trimming pared 5 bases from V and 7 bases from J, leaving 8 bases between. The CDR3 covers 11 residues.

The rearrangement uses TRBV7-9 and TRBJ2-1; 11 bases agree with TRBD1. The CDR3 consists of 16 residues. CDR1 is SEHNR, CDR2 FQNEAQ, per germline (reference sequence). Trimming took 5 bases from V and 6 from J; bases not matched to a gene: 9. DNA of the CDR3: TGTGCCAGCAGCCTTTCCGGGACAGGGGGGATCAATGAGCAGTTCTTC. The encoded protein is CASSLSGTGGINEQFF.

The J gene is TRBJ1-5, the V gene TRBV10-3; possible D gene TRBD1, 5 bases. The V and J ends lost 11 bases and 2 bases respectively, with 16 bases between them. The CDR3 length is 14 residues. Germline loops: CDR1 ENHRY, CDR2 SYGVKD. The CDR3 DNA is TGTGCCGCGGCTACGGGGGTTGGCAATCAGCCCCAGCATTTT. Protein sequence: CAAATGVGNQPQHF.

CDR3 protein: CASSQGGDNYNEQFF. DNA of the CDR3: TGCGCCAGCAGCCAAGGGGGTGACAACTACAATGAGCAGTTCTTC. The chain links TRBV4-3 to TRBJ2-1; D remains ambiguous. V shed 1 base and J shed 3 bases, with 10 bases lying between them. The germline CDR1 and CDR2 sequences are LGHNA and YSLEER. The CDR3 length is 15 residues.